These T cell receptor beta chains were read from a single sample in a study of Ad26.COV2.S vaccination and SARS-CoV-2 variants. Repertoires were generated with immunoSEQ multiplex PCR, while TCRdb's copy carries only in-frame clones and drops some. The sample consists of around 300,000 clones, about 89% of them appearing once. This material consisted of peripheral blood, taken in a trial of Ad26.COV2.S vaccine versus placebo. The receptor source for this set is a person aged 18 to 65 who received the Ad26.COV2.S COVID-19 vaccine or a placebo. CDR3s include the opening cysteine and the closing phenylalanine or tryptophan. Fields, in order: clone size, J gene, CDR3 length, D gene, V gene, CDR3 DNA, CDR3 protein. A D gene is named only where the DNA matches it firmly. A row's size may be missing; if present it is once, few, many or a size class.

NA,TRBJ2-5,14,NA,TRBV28,TGTGCCAGCAGTGTTCCTGAGGGGTGGTCGACCCAGTACTTC,CASSVPEGWSTQYF
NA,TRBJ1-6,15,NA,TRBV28,TGTGCCAGCAGTTTATGGCAGGGTCTAGGATCACCCCTCCACTTT,CASSLWQGLGSPLHF
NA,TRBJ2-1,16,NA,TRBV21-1,TGTGCCAGCAGCAAAGAAGGCAGTAGCTCCTACAATGAGCAGTTCTTC,CASSKEGSSSYNEQFF
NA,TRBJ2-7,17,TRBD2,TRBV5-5,TGTGCCAGCAGCTTGGTCGGTGCGGGAGGGCCTCAACACGAGCAGTACTTC,CASSLVGAGGPQHEQYF
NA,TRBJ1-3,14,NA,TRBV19,TGTGCCAGTAGCCCACAATACTCTGGAAACACCATATATTTT,CASSPQYSGNTIYF
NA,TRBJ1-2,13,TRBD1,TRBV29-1,TGCAGCGTTGCACCCCCAGGGGGCAATGGCTACACCTTC,CSVAPPGGNGYTF
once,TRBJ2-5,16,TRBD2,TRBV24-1,TGTGCCACCAGTGATCCCGGGACTAGCGGGCAAGAGACCCAGTACTTC,CATSDPGTSGQETQYF
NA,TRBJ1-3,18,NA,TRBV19,TGTGCCAGTAGGCTCTGGGACGGTGATCCCCAAGGTGGAAACACCATATATTTT,CASRLWDGDPQGGNTIYF
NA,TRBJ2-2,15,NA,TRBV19,TGTGCCAGTAGTATACGGGACTTCCCTGCCGGGGAGCTGTTTTTT,CASSIRDFPAGELFF
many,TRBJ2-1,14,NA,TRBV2,TGTGCCAGCAGTAACCTTGGCCCTCCCAGTGAGCAGTTCTTC,CASSNLGPPSEQFF
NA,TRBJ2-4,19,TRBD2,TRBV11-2,TGTGCCAGCAGCTTAGGGGTGCTGCGGGGGGGGCTAGCCAAAAACATTCAGTACTTC,CASSLGVLRGGLAKNIQYF
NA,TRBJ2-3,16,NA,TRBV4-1,TGCGCCAGCAGCCAAGATCGCGCAGGGGATACAGATACGCAGTATTTT,CASSQDRAGDTDTQYF
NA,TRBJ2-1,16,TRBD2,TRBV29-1,TGCAGCGTGGACAAGACTAGCGGGAGTAGGGGCAATGAGCAGTTCTTC,CSVDKTSGSRGNEQFF
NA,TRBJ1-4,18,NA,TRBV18,TGTGCCAGCTCACCCGACCGGTCAAGGGGCCCGACTAATGAAAAACTGTTTTTT,CASSPDRSRGPTNEKLFF
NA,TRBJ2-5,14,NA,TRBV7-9,TGTGCCAGCAGCTTCGGTGACAGGCAAGAGACCCAGTACTTC,CASSFGDRQETQYF
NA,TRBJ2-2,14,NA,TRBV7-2,TGTGCCAGCATCTGGGGGGCGAGGTCCGGGGAGCTGTTTTTT,CASIWGARSGELFF
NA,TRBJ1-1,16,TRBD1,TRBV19,TGTGCCAGTAGTCACGGACAGGGGGGGATGAACACTGAAGCTTTCTTT,CASSHGQGGMNTEAFF
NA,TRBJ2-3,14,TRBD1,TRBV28,TGTGCCAGCAGCACGGGACAGGGATCAGATACGCAGTATTTT,CASSTGQGSDTQYF
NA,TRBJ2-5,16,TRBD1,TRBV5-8,TGTGCCAGCAGCCGGGGACAGGGGGCGTTCGGAGAGACCCAGTACTTC,CASSRGQGAFGETQYF
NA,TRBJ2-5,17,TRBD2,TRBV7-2,TGTGCCAGCAGCTTACCGGGACTAGCGGGGGTAGGAGAGACCCAGTACTTC,CASSLPGLAGVGETQYF
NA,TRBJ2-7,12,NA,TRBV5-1,TGCGCCAGCAGCTTGGACAACTACGAGCAGTACTTC,CASSLDNYEQYF
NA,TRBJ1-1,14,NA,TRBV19,TGTGCCAGTAGTATCGTGGGGGTAAGCACTGAAGCTTTCTTT,CASSIVGVSTEAFF
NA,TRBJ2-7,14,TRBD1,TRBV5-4,TGTGCCAGCAGCCCTACAGGGGGCTTATACGAGCAGTACTTC,CASSPTGGLYEQYF
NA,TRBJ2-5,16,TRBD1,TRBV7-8,TGTGCCAGCAGCTTAGAGGTCGGGACAGGGGAAGAGACCCAGTACTTC,CASSLEVGTGEETQYF
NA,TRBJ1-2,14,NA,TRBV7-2,TGTGCCAGCACCCGCGGGCGGGACAACTATGGCTACACCTTC,CASTRGRDNYGYTF
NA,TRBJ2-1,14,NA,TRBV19,TGTGCCAGTAGTATGGGCAGCAAATACAATGAGCAGTTCTTC,CASSMGSKYNEQFF
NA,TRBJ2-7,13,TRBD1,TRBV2,TGTGCCAGCAGTGGCGGACAGGGCTACGAGCAGTACTTC,CASSGGQGYEQYF